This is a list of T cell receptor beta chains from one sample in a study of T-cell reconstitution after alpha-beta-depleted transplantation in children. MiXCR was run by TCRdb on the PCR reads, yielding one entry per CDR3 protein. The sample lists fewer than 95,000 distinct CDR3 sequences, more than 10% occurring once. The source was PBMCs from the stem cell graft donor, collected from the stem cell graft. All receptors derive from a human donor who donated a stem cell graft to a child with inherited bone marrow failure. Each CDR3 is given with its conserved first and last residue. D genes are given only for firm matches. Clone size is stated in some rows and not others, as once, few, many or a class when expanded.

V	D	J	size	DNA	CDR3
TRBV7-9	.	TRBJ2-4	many	TGTGCCAGCAGCTCCGGGCGAGGGACCCTAGCCAAAAACATTCAGTACTTC	CASSSGRGTLAKNIQYF
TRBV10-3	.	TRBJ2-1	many	TGTGCCATAACGGACAACTACAATGAGCAGTTCTTC	CAITDNYNEQFF
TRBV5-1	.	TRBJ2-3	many	TGCGCCAGCAGGTCAAGCGGATCAGATACGCAGTATTTT	CASRSSGSDTQYF
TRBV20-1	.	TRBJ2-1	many	TGCAGTGCTAGAGTGGGGGTTAATGAGCAGTTCTTC	CSARVGVNEQFF
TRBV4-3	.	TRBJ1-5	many	TGCGCCAGCAGCCAAGGTCCGGTCCGCAATCAGCCCCAGCATTTT	CASSQGPVRNQPQHF
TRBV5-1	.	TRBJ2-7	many	TGCGCCAGCAGCTTGGGGACGGAATCCTACGAGCAGTACTTC	CASSLGTESYEQYF
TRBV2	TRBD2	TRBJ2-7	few	TGTGCCAGCATGCGGCGGGAGCGGCCTTCCTACGAGCAGTACTTC	CASMRRERPSYEQYF
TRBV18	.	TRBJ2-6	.	TGTGCCAGCTCACCACAGGGATACTCTGGGGCCAACGTCCTGACTTTC	CASSPQGYSGANVLTF
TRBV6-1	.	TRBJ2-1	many	TGTGCCAGCAGTGAGGATATCATACTAGCTGATGTAACCAATGAGCAGTTCTTC	CASSEDIILADVTNEQFF
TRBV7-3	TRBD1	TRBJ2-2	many	TGTGCCAGCAGCTTGGGACAGGGAGGTTACACCGGGGAGCTGTTTTTT	CASSLGQGGYTGELFF
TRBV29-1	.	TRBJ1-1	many	TGCAGCGCCTTGGACGGCCTCGAAGCTTTCTTT	CSALDGLEAFF
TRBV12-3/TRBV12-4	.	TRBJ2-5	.	TGTGCCAGCACCGTCGGGCTCCAACAAGAGACCCAGTACTTC	CASTVGLQQETQYF
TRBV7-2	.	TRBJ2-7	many	TGTGCCAGCAGGACCCGACAGCAGCTCTCCTACGAGCAGTACTTC	CASRTRQQLSYEQYF
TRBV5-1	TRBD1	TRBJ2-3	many	TGCGCCAGCAGCTGGGGACAGGGAGGTAATACGCAGTATTTT	CASSWGQGGNTQYF
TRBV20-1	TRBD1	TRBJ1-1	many	TGCAGTGCTAACCGGGACAGGGGTGCGAACACTGAAGCTTTCTTT	CSANRDRGANTEAFF
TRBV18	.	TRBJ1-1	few	TGTGCCAGCTCAGGTGGGACAAGTAGATCGGGAGGTGGCACTGAAGCTTTCTTT	CASSGGTSRSGGGTEAFF
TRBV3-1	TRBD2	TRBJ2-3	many	TGTGCCAGCAGCCCCTCCGGGGGGGATACGCAGTATTTT	CASSPSGGDTQYF
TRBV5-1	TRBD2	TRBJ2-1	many	TGCGCCAGCAGCCAATCCCGAGCGGGAGGGACCTACAATGAGCAGTTCTTC	CASSQSRAGGTYNEQFF
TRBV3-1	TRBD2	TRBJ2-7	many	TGTGCCAGCAGCACCCGACTAGCGGGGCCCTACGAGCAGTACTTC	CASSTRLAGPYEQYF
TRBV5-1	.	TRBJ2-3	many	TGCGCCAGCAGCCACCCCATGGGGGGTGGTGGCACAGATACGCAGTATTTT	CASSHPMGGGGTDTQYF
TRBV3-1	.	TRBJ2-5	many	TGTGCCAGCAGCCAACTTTGGAGAGAGACCCAGTACTTC	CASSQLWRETQYF
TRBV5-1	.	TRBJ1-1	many	TGCGCCAGCAGCTTCGGGGAAAGAAACACTGAAGCTTTCTTT	CASSFGERNTEAFF
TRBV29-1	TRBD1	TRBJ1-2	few	TGCAGCGGTGGGACAGACAATGGCTACACCTTC	CSGGTDNGYTF
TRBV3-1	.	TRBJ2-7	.	TGTGCCAGCAGCCAAGAATTGAGGGACTACGAGCAGTACTTC	CASSQELRDYEQYF
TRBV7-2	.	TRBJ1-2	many	TGTGCCAGCAGCTTGAGATTCGGGGACTATGGCTACACCTTC	CASSLRFGDYGYTF
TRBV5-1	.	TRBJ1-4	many	TGCGCCAGCAGCCCTACCGGGGGGGCAACTAATGAAAAACTGTTTTTT	CASSPTGGATNEKLFF
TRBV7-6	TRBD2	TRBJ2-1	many	TGTGCCAGCAGCTTGGGGCCTAGCGGGACCCACAATGAGCAGTTCTTC	CASSLGPSGTHNEQFF
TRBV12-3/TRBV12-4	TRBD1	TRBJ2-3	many	TGTGCCAGCAGTTTACAGGGACAGGGCACAGATACGCAGTATTTT	CASSLQGQGTDTQYF
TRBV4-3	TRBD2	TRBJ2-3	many	TGCGCCAGCAGCCAACTCCCGGGACTAGCGGTTCAACTCGGGGATACGCAGTATTTT	CASSQLPGLAVQLGDTQYF
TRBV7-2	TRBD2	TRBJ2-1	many	TGTGCCAGCAGAGGGACTAGCAGCTTCGATGAGCAGTTCTTC	CASRGTSSFDEQFF
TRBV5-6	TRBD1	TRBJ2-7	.	TGTGCCAGCAGCGTTGACAGGGCGAGGTTCTACGAGCAGCACTTC	CASSVDRARFYEQHF
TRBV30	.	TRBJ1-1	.	TGTGCCTGGAGTTGGGAAGGAGAAGCTTTCTTT	CAWSWEGEAFF
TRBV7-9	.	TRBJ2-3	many	TGTGCCAGCAGCCAGGTCCTTCGGGGGGATACGCAGTATTTT	CASSQVLRGDTQYF
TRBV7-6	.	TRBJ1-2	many	TGTGCCAGCAGCTTAACGTTCGGGGGATCTGGCTACACCTTC	CASSLTFGGSGYTF
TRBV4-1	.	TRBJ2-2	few	TGCGCCAGCTGCCGAATCGGCAGCGGGGAGCTGTTTTTT	CASCRIGSGELFF
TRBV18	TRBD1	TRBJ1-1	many	TGTGCCAGCTCGTCGGGACAGTCGAATATGAACACTGAAGCTTTCTTT	CASSSGQSNMNTEAFF
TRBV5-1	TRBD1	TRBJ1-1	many	TGCGCCAGCAACTTACAGGGGGGAGACACTGAAGCTTTCTTT	CASNLQGGDTEAFF
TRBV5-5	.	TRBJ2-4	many	TGTGCCAGCAGCTTGGCCAACTGGGGCCCAGGCATTCAGTACTTC	CASSLANWGPGIQYF
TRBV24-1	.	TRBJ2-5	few	TGTGCCACCAGTGATCGACAGGGAGGGGAGACCCAGTACTTC	CATSDRQGGETQYF
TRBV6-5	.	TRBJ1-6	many	TGTGCCAGCAGTTACCGGGAAGAAGCACCCCTCCACTTT	CASSYREEAPLHF
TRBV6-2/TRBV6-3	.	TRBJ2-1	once	TGTGCCAGCAGTTATAGGCAGCGTCACAATGAGCAGTTCTTC	CASSYRQRHNEQFF